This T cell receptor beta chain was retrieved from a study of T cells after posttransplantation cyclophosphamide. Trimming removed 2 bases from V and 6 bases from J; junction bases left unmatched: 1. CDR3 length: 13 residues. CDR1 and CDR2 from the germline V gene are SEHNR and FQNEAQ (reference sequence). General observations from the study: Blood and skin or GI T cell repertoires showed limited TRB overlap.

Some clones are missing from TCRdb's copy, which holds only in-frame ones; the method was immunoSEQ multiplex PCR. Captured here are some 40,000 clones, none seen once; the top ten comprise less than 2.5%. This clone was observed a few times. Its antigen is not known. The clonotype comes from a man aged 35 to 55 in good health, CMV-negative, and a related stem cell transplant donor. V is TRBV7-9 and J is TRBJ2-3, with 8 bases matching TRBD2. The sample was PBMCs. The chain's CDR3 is CASSLSGSDTQYF. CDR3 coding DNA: TGTGCCAGCAGCTTAAGCGGGAGTGATACGCAGTATTTT.